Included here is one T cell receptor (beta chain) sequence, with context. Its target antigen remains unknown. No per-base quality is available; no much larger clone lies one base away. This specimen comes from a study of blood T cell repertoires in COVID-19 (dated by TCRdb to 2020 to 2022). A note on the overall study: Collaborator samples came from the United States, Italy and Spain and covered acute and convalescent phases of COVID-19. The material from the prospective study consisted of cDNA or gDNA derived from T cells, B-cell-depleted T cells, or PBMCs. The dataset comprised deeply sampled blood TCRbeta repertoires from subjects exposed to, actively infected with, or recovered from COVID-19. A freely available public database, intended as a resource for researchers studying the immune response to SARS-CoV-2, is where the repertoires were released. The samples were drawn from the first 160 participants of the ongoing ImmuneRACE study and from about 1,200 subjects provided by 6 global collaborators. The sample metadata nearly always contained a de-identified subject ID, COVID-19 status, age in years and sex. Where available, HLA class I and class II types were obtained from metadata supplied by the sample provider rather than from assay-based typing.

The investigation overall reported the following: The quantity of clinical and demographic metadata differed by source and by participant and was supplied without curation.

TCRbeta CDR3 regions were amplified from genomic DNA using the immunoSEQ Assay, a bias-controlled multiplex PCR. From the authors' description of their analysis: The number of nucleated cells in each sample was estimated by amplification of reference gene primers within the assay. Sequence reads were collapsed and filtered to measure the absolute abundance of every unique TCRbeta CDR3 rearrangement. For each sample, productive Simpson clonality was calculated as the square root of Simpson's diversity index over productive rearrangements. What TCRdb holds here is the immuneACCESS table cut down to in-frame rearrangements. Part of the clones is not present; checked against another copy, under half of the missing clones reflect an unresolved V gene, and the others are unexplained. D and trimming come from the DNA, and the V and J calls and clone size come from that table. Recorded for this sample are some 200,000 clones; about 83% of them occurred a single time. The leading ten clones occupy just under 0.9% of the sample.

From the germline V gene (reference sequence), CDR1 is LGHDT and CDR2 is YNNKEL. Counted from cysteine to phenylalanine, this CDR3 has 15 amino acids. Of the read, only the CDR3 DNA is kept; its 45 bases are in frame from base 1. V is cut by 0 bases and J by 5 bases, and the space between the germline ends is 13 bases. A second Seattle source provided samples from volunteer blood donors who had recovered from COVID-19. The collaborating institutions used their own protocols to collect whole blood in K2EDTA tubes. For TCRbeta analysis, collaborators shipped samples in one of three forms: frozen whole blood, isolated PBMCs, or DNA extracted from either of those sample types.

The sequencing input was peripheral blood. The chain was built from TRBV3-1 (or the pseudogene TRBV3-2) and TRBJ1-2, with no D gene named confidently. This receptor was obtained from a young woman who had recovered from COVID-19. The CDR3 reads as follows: CASSQDSSQIYGYTF. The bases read TGTGCCAGCAGCCAAGATAGCAGTCAGATATATGGCTACACCTTC.